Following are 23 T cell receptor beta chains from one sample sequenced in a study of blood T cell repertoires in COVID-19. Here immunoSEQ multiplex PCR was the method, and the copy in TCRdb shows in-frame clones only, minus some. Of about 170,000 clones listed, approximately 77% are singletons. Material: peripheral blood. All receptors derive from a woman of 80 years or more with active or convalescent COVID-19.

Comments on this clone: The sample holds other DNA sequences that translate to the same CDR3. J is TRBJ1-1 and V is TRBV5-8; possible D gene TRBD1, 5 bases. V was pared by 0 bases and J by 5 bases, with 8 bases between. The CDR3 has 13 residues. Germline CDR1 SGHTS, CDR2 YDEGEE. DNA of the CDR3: TGTGCCAGCAGCTTGGCCAAGGGGACTGAAGCTTTCTTT. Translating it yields CASSLAKGTEAFF.

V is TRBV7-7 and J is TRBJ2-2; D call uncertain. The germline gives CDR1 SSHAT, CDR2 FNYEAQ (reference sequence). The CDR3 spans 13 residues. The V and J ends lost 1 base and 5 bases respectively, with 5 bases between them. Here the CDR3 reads CASSLVETGELFF. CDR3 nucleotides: TGTGCCAGCAGCTTAGTTGAGACCGGGGAGCTGTTTTTT.

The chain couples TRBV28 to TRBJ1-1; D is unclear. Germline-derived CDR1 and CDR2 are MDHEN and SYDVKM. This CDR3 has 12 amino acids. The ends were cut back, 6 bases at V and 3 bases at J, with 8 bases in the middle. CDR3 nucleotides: TGTGCCAGCAGAGGAGGTTACACTGAAGCTTTCTTT. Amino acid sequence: CASRGGYTEAFF.

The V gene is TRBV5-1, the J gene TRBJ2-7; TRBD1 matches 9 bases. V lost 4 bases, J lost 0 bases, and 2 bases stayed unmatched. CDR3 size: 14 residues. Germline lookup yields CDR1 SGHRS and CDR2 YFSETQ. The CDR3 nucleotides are TGCGCCAGCAGCACGACAGGGGGCTCCTACGAGCAGTACTTC. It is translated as CASSTTGGSYEQYF.

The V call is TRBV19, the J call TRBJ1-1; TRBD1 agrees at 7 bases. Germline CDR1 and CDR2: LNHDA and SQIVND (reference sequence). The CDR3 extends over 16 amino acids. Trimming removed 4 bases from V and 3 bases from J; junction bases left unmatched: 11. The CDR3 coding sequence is TGTGCCAGTAGTAGGAGGAAGGGGGCGCCGGACACTGAAGCTTTCTTT. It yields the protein CASSRRKGAPDTEAFF.

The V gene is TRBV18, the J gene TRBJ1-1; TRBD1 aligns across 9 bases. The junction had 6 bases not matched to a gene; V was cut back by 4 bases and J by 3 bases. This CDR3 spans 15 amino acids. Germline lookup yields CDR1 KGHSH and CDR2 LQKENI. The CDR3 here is CASSLGQGSDTEAFF. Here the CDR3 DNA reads TGTGCCAGCTCACTCGGACAGGGGTCGGACACTGAAGCTTTCTTT.

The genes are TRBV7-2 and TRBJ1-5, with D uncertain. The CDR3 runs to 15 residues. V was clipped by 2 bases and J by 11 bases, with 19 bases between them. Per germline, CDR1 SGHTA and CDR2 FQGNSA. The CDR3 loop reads CASSLQVLSNHAQHF. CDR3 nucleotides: TGTGCCAGCAGCTTACAGGTCCTGTCGAATCATGCCCAGCATTTT.

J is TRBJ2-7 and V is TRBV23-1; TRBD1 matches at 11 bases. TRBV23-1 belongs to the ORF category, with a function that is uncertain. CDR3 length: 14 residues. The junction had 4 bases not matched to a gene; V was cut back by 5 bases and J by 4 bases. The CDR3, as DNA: TGCGCCAGCAGTGGGACAGGGGGTCTATACGAGCAGTACTTC. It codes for CASSGTGGLYEQYF.

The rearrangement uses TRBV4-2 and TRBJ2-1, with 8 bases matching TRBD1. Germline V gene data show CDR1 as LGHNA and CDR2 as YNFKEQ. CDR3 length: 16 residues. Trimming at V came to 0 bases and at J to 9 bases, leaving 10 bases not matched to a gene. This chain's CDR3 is CASSQDLAGGYGEQFF. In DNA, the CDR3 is TGTGCCAGCAGCCAAGATCTGGCAGGGGGCTACGGTGAGCAGTTCTTC.

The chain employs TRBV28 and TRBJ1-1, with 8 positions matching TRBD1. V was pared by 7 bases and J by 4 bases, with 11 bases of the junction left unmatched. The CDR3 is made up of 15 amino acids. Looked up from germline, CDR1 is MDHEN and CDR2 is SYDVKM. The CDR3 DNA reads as TGTGCCAGCATGAGGGGCAGGGGGCCGACCACTGAAGCTTTCTTT. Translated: CASMRGRGPTTEAFF.

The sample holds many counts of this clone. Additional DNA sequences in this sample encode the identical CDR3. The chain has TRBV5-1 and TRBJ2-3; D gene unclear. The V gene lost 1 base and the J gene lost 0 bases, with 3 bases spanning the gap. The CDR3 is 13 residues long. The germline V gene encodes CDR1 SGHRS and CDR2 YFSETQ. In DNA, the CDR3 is TGCGCCAGCAGCTTGATAAGCACAGATACGCAGTATTTT. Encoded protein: CASSLISTDTQYF. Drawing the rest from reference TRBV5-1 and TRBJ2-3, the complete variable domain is KAGVTQTPRYLIKTRGQQVTLSCSPISGHRSVSWYQQTPGQGLQFLFEYFSETQRNKGNFPGRFSGRQFSNSRSEMNVSTLELGDSALYLCASSLISTDTQYFGPGTRLTVL.

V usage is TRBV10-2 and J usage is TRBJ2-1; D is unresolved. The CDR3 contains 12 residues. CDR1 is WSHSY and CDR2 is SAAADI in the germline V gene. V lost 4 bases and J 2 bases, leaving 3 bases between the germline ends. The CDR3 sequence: CASSATYNEQFF. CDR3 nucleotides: TGCGCCAGCAGTGCCACCTACAATGAGCAGTTCTTC.

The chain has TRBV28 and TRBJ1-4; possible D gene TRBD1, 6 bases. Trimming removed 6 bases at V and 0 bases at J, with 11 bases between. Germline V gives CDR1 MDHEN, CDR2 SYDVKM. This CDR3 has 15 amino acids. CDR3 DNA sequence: TGTGCCAGCAGCACGGACAGAACAACTAATGAAAAACTGTTTTTT. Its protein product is CASSTDRTTNEKLFF.

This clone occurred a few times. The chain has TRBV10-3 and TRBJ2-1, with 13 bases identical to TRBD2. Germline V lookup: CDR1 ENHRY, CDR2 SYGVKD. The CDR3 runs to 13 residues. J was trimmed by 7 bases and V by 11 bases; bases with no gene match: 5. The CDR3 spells CAVTSGRANEQFF. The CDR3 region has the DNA TGTGCCGTAACTAGCGGGAGGGCAAATGAGCAGTTCTTC.

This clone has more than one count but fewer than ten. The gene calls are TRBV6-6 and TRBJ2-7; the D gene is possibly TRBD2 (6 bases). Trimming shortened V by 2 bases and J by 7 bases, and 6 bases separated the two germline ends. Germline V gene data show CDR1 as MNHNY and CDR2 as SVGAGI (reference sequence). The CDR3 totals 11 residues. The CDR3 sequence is CASSYRGEQYF. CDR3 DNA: TGTGCCAGCAGTTACCGGGGGGAGCAGTACTTC.

DNA of the CDR3: TGTGCCAGCAGGGCGGGCAACAGACGCTCCTACGAGCAGTACTTC. It codes for CASRAGNRRSYEQYF. This chain links TRBV3-1 (or the pseudogene TRBV3-2) with TRBJ2-7; TRBD2 is a possible D gene (5 bases). CDR3 size: 15 residues. Germline CDR1 is LGHDT and CDR2 is YNNKEL (reference sequence). Trimming removed 6 bases from V and 0 bases from J, with 15 bases in between.

CDR3 in DNA: TGTGCCAGCAGCGATGTCGGGGGGCCTCGTTCCAATGAGCAGTTCTTC. It codes for CASSDVGGPRSNEQFF. This rearrangement joins TRBV2 to TRBJ2-1; perhaps TRBD2 as D (7 bases). Per the germline V gene, CDR1 is SNHLY and CDR2 is FYNNEI. The CDR3 is made up of 16 amino acids. V gave up 6 bases and J gave up 6 bases, with 21 bases separating them.

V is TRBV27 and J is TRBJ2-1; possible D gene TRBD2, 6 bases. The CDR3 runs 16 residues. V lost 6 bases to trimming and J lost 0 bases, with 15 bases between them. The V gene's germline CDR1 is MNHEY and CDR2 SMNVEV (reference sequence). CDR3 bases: TGTGCCAGCAGCCAGAGGGGACTGAGCTCCTACAATGAGCAGTTCTTC. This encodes CASSQRGLSSYNEQFF.

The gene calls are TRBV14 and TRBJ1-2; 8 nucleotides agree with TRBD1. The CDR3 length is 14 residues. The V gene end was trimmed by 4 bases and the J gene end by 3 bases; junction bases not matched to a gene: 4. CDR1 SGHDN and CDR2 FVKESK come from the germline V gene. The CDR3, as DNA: TGTGCCAGCAGCCTACAGGGGGGGTACTATGGCTACACCTTC. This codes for CASSLQGGYYGYTF.

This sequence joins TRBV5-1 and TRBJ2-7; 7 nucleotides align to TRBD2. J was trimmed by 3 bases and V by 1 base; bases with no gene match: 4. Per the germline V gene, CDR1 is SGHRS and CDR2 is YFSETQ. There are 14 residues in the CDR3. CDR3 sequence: CASSLSSGGYEQYF. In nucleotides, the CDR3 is TGCGCCAGCAGCTTGTCTAGCGGAGGCTACGAGCAGTACTTC.

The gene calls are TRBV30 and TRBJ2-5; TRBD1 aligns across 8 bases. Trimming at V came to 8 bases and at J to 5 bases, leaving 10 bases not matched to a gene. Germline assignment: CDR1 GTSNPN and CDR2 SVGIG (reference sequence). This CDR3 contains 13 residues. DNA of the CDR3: TGTGCCCGCACCGGGACAGGAGGGGAGACCCAGTACTTC. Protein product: CARTGTGGETQYF.

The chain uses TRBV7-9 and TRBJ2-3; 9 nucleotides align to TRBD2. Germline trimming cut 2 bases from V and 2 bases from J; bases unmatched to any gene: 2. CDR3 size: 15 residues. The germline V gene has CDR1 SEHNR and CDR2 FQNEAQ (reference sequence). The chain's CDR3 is CASSLRLAATDTQYF. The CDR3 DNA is TGTGCCAGCAGCTTAAGACTAGCGGCCACAGATACGCAGTATTTT.

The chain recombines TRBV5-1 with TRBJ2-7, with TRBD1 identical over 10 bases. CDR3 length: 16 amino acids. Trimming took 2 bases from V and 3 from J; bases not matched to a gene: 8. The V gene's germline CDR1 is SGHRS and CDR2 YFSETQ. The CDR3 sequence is CASSFGPGQGFYEQYF. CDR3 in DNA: TGCGCCAGCAGCTTTGGTCCGGGACAGGGGTTCTACGAGCAGTACTTC.